This TCR beta chain was documented in a study of graft-versus-host responses after intestinal transplantation. The protocol was immunoSEQ multiplex PCR, while the TCRdb copy is restricted to in-frame clones and leaves out a portion. The table records approximately 82,000 clones, approximately 92% of them present only once. As for this clone: Its matching antigen is unknown.

The germline V gene has CDR1 SGHVS and CDR2 FQNEAQ. CDR3 size: 14 residues. The germline V and J ends were trimmed by 7 bases and 0 bases, with 10 bases remaining between them. This clonotype originated in a human donor who was the organ donor for an intestinal transplant. This specimen consisted of unstimulated CD8+ T cells sorted from spleen or lymph node cells, obtained before transplant. The rearrangement uses TRBV7-8 and TRBJ2-1; a possible D gene is TRBD2 (5 bases). The CDR3 DNA sequence: TGTGCCAGCATCAGCGGAAACTCCTACAATGAGCAGTTCTTC. Translated, it gives CASISGNSYNEQFF.